The 3 T cell receptor beta chains below were found in one sample sequenced in a study of T cells after posttransplantation cyclophosphamide. Produced via immunoSEQ multiplex PCR; TCRdb's table is partial and in-frame only. The sample yields about 31,000 clones, 90% to 95% seen once. Cells defined as naive were viable CD3+CD4+ or CD3+CD8+ and CCR7+CD45RA+CD45RO-CD95-CD27+CD28+. Material for sequencing was naive CD4+ T cells sorted from blood. These receptors were obtained from a man under 40 in good health and a related stem cell transplant donor.

This clone was seen only once. CDR3 nucleotides: TGTGCCAGCAGTGAGACCGGGACATTGAACACTGAAGCTTTCTTT. Residues: CASSETGTLNTEAFF. The J gene is TRBJ1-1, the V gene TRBV25-1; tentative D call: TRBD1 (6 bases). Trimming shortened V by 3 bases and J by 0 bases, and 11 bases separated the two germline ends. The CDR3 has 15 residues. Per the germline V gene, CDR1 is MGHDK and CDR2 is SYGVNS.

V gene TRBV4-1 combines with J gene TRBJ2-2; the D is unclear. V was trimmed by 8 bases and J by 6 bases, leaving 19 bases between them. Germline-derived CDR1 and CDR2 are MGHRA and YSYEKL. This CDR3 has 15 amino acids. This CDR3 is CASRPWSTSPGELFF. In DNA, the CDR3 is TGCGCCAGCCGACCGTGGAGTACGAGTCCCGGGGAGCTGTTTTTT.

The chain combines TRBV9 with TRBJ2-7; TRBD2 matches at 13 bases. The CDR3 covers 15 residues. The germline V gene has CDR1 SGDLS and CDR2 YYNGEE. V trimming: 2 bases; J trimming: 2 bases; junction bases outside the gene matches: 1. CDR3 sequence (DNA): TGTGCCAGCAGCGTCACTAGCGGGGGGGCCTACGAGCAGTACTTC. Amino acids: CASSVTSGGAYEQYF. Filled out from reference TRBV9 and TRBJ2-7, the complete variable domain reads DSGVTQTPKHLITATGQRVTLRCSPRSGDLSVYWYQQSLDQGLQFLIQYYNGEERAKGNILERFSAQQFPDLHSELNLSSLELGDSALYFCASSVTSGGAYEQYFGPGTRLTVT.